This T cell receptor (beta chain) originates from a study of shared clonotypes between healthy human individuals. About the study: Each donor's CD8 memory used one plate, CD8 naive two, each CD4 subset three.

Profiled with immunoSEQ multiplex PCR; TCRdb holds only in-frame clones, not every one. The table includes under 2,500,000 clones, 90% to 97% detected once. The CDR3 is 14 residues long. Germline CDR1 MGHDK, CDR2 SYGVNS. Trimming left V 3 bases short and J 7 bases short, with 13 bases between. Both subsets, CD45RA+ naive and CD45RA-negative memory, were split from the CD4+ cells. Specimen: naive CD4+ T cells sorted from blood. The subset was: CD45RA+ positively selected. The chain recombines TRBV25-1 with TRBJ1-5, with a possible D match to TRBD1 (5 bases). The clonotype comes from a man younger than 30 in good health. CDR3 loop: CASSDTAGWQPQHF. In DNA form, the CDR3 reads TGTGCCAGCAGTGACACGGCAGGGTGGCAGCCCCAGCATTTT.